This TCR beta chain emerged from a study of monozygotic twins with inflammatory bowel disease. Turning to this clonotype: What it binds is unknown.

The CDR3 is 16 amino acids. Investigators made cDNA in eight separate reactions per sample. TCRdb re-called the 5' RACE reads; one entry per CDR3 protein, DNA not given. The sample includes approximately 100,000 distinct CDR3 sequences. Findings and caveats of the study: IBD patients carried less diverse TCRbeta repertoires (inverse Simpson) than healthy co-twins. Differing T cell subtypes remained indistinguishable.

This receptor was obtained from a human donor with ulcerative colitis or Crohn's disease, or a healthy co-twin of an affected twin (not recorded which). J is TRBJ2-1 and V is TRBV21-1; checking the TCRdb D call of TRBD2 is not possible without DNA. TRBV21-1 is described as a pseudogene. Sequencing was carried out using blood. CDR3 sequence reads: CARTSGRDWGYNEQFF.